The sequence of this TCR beta chain was determined in a study of glioma-infiltrating T cells after dendritic cell vaccination. Generated by immunoSEQ multiplex PCR, the TCRdb table keeps only in-frame clones and is missing some. Of tens of thousands of clones listed, 70% to 90% were seen once; the top ten hold 2.5% to 3%. CDR3 length equals 13 residues. Germline V lookup: CDR1 SGHDT, CDR2 YYEEEE. The germline V and J ends were trimmed by 4 bases and 10 bases, with 17 bases remaining between them. This TCR was recovered from a human donor with glioblastoma. Sequences were derived from blood, sampled before dendritic cell vaccination. This chain joins TRBV5-6 and TRBJ1-1; D may be TRBD1 (6 bases). Here the CDR3 reads CASSHQGSVGAFF. CDR3 DNA sequence: TGTGCCAGCAGCCACCAGGGGAGCGTGGGAGCTTTCTTT.